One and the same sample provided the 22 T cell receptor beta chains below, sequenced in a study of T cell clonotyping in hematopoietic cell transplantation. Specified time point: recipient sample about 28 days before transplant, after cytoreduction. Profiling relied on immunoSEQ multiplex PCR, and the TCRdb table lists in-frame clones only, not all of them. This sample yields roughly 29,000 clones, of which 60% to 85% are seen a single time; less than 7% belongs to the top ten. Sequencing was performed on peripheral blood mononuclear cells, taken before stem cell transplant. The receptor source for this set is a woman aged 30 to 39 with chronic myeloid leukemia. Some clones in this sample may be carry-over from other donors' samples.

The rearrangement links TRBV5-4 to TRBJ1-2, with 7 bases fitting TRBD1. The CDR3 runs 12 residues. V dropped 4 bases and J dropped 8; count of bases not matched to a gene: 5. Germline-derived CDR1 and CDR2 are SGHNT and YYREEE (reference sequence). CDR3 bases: TGTGCCAGCAGCCAAACACAGGGGGGCTACACCTTC. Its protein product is CASSQTQGGYTF. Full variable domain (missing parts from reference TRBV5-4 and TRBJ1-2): ETGVTQSPTHLIKTRGQQVTLRCSSQSGHNTVSWYQQALGQGPQFIFQYYREEENGRGNFPPRFSGLQFPNYSSELNVNALELDDSALYLCASSQTQGGYTFGSGTRLTVV.

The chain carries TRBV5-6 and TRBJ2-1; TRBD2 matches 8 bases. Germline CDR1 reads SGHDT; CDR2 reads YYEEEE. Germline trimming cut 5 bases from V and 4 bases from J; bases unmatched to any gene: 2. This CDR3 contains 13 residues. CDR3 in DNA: TGTGCCAGCAGGCCGGGGGGGTACAATGAGCAGTTCTTC. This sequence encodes CASRPGGYNEQFF.

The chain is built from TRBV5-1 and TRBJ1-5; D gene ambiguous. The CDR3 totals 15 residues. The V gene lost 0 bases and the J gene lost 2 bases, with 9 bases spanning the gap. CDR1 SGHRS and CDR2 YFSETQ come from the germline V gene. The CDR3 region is CASSLEGIGNQPQHF. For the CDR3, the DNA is TGCGCCAGCAGCTTGGAAGGGATTGGCAATCAGCCCCAGCATTTT.

CDR3 nucleotide sequence: TGTGCCAGCAGTGAAACGAGTCGAGATCGGGGCCCCCTGGCGAGCGAGCAGTACGTC. Amino acids: CASSETSRDRGPLASEQYV. The chain recombines TRBV2 with TRBJ2-7, with D perhaps being TRBD1 or TRBD2 (5 bases each). The germline V and J ends were trimmed by 2 bases and 6 bases, with 29 bases remaining between them. Germline CDR1 is SNHLY and CDR2 is FYNNEI. The length of the CDR3 is 19 residues.

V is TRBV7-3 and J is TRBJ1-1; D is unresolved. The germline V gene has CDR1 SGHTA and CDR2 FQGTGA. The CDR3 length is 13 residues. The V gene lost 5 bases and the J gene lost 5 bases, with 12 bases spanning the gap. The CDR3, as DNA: TGTGCCAGCAGCACCTCGGACGGGACTGAAGCTTTCTTT. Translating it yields CASSTSDGTEAFF.

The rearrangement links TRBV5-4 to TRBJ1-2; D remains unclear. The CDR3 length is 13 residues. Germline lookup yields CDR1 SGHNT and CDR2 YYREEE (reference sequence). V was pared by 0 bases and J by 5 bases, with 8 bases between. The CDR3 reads CASSLETGYGYTF. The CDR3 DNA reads TGTGCCAGCAGCTTGGAGACGGGGTATGGCTACACCTTC.

The CDR3 protein is CASSQRDRAAEAFF. Here the CDR3 DNA reads TGTGCCAGCAGCCAGCGTGACAGGGCCGCTGAAGCTTTCTTT. This chain uses TRBV5-6 with TRBJ1-1; 7 bases map to TRBD1. The CDR3 spans 14 residues. In germline, CDR1 is SGHDT, CDR2 YYEEEE. Trimming at V came to 4 bases and at J to 6 bases, leaving 9 bases not matched to a gene.

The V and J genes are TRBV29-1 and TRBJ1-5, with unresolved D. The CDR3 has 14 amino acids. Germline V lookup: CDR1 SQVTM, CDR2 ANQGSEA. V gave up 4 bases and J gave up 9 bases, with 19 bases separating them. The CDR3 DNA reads TGCAGCGTTGCAGAAGATGGCCCTCGTCGGCCCCAGCATTTT. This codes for CSVAEDGPRRPQHF.

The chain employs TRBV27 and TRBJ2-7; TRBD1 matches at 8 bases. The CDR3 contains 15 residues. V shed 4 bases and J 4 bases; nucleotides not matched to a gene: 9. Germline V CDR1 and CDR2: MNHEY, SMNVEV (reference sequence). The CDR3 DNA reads TGTGCCAGCAGTTGGACAGGGTCAATTGGATACGAGCAGTACTTC. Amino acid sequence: CASSWTGSIGYEQYF.

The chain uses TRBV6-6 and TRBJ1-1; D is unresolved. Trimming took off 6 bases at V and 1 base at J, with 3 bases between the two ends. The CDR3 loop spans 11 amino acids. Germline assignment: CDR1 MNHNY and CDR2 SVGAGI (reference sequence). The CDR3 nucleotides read TGTGCCAGCAGCAGGAACACTGAAGCTTTCTTT. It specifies CASSRNTEAFF.

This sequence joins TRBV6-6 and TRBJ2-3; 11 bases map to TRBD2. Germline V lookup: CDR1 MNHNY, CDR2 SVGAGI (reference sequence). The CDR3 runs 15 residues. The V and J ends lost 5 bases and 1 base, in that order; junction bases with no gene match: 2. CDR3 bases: TGTGCCAGCAGTAAACTAGCGGGGGGCACAGATACGCAGTATTTT. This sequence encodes CASSKLAGGTDTQYF.

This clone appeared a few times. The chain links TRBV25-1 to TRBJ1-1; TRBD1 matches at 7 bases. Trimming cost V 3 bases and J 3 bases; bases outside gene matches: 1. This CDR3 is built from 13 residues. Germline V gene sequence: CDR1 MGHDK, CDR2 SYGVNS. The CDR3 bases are TGTGCCAGCAGTGACGACAGGGACACTGAAGCTTTCTTT. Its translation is CASSDDRDTEAFF. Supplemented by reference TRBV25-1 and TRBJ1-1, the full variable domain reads EADIYQTPRYLVIGTGKKITLECSQTMGHDKMYWYQQDPGMELHLIHYSYGVNSTEKGDLSSESTVSRIRTEHFPLTLESARPSHTSQYLCASSDDRDTEAFFGQGTRLTVV.

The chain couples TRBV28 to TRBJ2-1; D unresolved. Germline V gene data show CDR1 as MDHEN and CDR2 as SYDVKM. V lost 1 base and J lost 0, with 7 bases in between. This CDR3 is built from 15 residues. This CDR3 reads CASSLLKSSYNEQFF. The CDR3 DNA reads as TGTGCCAGCAGTTTATTGAAAAGCTCCTACAATGAGCAGTTCTTC. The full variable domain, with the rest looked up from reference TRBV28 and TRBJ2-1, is DVKVTQSSRYLVKRTGEKVFLECVQDMDHENMFWYRQDPGLGLRLIYFSYDVKMKEKGDIPEGYSVSREKKERFSLILESASTNQTSMYLCASSLLKSSYNEQFFGPGTRLTVL.

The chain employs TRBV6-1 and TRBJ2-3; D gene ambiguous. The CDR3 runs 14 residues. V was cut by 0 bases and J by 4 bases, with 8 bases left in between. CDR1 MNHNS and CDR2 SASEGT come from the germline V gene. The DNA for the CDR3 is TGTGCCAGCAGTGAAGCGTGGGTGTCAGATACGCAGTATTTT. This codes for CASSEAWVSDTQYF.

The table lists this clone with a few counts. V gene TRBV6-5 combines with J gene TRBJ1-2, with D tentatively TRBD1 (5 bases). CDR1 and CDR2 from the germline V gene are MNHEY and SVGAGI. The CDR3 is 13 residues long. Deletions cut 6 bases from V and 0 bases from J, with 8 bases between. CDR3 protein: CASSKGSNYGYTF. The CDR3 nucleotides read TGTGCCAGCAGCAAGGGGTCTAACTATGGCTACACCTTC.

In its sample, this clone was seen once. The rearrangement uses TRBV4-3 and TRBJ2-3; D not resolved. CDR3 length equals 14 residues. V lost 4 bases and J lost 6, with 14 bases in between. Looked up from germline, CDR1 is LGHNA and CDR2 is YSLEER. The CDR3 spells CASSLKPLSDTQYF. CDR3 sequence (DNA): TGCGCCAGCAGCCTAAAACCCTTGTCTGATACGCAGTATTTT.

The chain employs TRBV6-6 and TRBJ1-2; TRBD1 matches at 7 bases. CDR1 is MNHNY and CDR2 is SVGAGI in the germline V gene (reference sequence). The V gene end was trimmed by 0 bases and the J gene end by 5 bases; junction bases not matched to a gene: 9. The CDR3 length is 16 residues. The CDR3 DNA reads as TGTGCCAGCAGTTACTCGACGACGGCCAGGGGGTATGGCTACACCTTC. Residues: CASSYSTTARGYGYTF.

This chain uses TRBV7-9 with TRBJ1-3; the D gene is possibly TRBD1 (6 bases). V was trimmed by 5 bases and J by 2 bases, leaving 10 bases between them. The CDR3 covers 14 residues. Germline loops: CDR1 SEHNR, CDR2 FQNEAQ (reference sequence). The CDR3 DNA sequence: TGTGCCAGCAGCCAGACAGGCGCTGGAAACACCATATATTTT. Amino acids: CASSQTGAGNTIYF.

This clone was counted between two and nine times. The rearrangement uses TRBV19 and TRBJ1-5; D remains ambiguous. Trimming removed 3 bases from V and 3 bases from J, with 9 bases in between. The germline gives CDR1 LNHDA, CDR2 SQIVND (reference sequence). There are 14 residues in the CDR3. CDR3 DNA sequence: TGTGCCAGTAGTATGCGGTACCTCAATCAGCCCCAGCATTTT. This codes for CASSMRYLNQPQHF.

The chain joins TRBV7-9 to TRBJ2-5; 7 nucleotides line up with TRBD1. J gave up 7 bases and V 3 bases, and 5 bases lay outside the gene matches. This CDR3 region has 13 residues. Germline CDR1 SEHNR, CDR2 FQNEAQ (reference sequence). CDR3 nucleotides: TGTGCCAGCAGCTTGTCGACAGGGACGACCCAGTACTTC. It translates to CASSLSTGTTQYF.

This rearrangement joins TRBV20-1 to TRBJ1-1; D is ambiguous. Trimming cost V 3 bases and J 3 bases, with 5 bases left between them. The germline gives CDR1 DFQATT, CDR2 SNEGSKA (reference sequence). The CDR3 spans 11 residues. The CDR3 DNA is TGCAGTGCTAGGGGCTACACTGAAGCTTTCTTT. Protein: CSARGYTEAFF.

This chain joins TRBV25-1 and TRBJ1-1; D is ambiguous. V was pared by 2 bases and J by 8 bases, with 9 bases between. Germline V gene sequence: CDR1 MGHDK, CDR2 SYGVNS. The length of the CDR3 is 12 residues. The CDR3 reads CASSEPQSEAFF. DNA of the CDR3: TGTGCCAGCAGTGAACCACAGAGCGAAGCTTTCTTT.